One sample yielded the 27 T cell receptor beta chains listed below, sequenced in a study of cytomegalovirus exposure and HLA in healthy donors. TCRdb keeps only in-frame clones here, not all; method: immunoSEQ multiplex PCR. Altogether about 69,000 clones are present, 96% being singletons, with the ten largest covering roughly 4.3%. Material for sequencing was PBMCs. The receptor source for this set is a woman aged 18-35 years in good health and CMV-seropositive.

The chain employs TRBV4-1 and TRBJ2-1; D remains ambiguous. Looked up from germline, CDR1 is MGHRA and CDR2 is YSYEKL. The CDR3 loop spans 12 amino acids. The germline V and J ends were trimmed by 0 bases and 7 bases, with 4 bases remaining between them. The CDR3 DNA is TGCGCCAGCAGCCAAGATTATAATGAGCAGTTCTTC. It is translated as CASSQDYNEQFF.

V gene TRBV7-9 combines with J gene TRBJ2-7; 10 nucleotides agree with TRBD2. CDR3 size: 15 residues. V dropped 5 bases and J dropped 12; count of bases not matched to a gene: 16. Germline loops: CDR1 SEHNR, CDR2 FQNEAQ (reference sequence). The chain's CDR3 is CASSHSRLAGEGLYF. CDR3 in DNA: TGTGCCAGCAGCCATTCCCGACTAGCGGGCGAGGGTTTGTACTTC. Looking up the rest from reference TRBV7-9 and TRBJ2-7 gives the full variable domain: DTGVSQNPRHKITKRGQNVTFRCDPISEHNRLYWYRQTLGQGPEFLTYFQNEAQLEKSRLLSDRFSAERPKGSFSTLEIQRTEQGDSAMYLCASSHSRLAGEGLYFGPGTRLTVT.

This clone is a singleton in its sample. The rearrangement joins TRBV30 to TRBJ2-1; D not resolved. The CDR3 runs to 13 residues. V was clipped by 0 bases and J by 5 bases, with 8 bases between them. Germline V gene lookup returns CDR1 GTSNPN and CDR2 SVGIG (reference sequence). The DNA for the CDR3 is TGTGCCTGGAGTGTATGGCAGGACAATGAGCAGTTCTTC. Encoded protein: CAWSVWQDNEQFF. Based on the CDR3 plus reference TRBV30 and TRBJ2-1, the full variable domain is SQTIHQWPATLVQPVGSPLSLECTVEGTSNPNLYWYRQAAGRGLQLLFYSVGIGQISSEVPQNLSASRPQDRQFILSSKKLLLSDSGFYLCAWSVWQDNEQFFGPGTRLTVL.

The chain is built from TRBV19 and TRBJ2-3; TRBD2 aligns across 10 bases. V lost 4 bases, J lost 0 bases, and 1 base stayed unmatched. Germline V gene data show CDR1 as LNHDA and CDR2 as SQIVND (reference sequence). This CDR3 is 15 amino acids long. The chain's CDR3 is CASSKTSGSTDTQYF. The CDR3 DNA sequence: TGTGCCAGTAGTAAGACTAGCGGGAGCACAGATACGCAGTATTTT.

The table lists this clone with a count of one. The chain has TRBV4-3 and TRBJ2-1; tentatively, D is TRBD2 (5 bases). The ends were cut back, 0 bases at V and 3 bases at J, with 15 bases in the middle. The germline V gene has CDR1 LGHNA and CDR2 YSLEER. The CDR3 length is 17 residues. The CDR3 sequence is CASSQESRNGIYNEQFF. Written as DNA, the CDR3 is TGCGCCAGCAGCCAAGAATCTCGGAACGGGATCTACAATGAGCAGTTCTTC.

This chain connects TRBV19 to TRBJ2-2; 8 bases match TRBD1. V lost 3 bases to trimming and J lost 5 bases; unmatched junction nucleotides: 14. This CDR3 has 18 amino acids. Germline loops: CDR1 LNHDA, CDR2 SQIVND (reference sequence). CDR3 in DNA: TGTGCCAGTAGTATTCTCGCTCTTGACAGGGGCAATACCGGGGAGCTGTTTTTT. Translation: CASSILALDRGNTGELFF.

The chain recombines TRBV5-8 with TRBJ2-7, with 9 bases fitting TRBD2. Trimming cost V 0 bases and J 3 bases; bases outside gene matches: 4. The germline gives CDR1 SGHTS, CDR2 YDEGEE. The CDR3 is 15 residues long. CDR3 nucleotide sequence: TGTGCCAGCAGCTTGGGCGGGAGGGGCGGCTACGAGCAGTACTTC. Translated, it gives CASSLGGRGGYEQYF.

This chain connects TRBV14 to TRBJ2-2; the D gene is possibly TRBD1 (6 bases). The CDR3 totals 16 residues. Germline CDR1 SGHDN, CDR2 FVKESK. V lost 4 bases and J lost 3, with 15 bases in between. CDR3 sequence (DNA): TGTGCCAGCAGCCCGCCTGGGGGCGTGTACACCGGGGAGCTGTTTTTT. Protein sequence: CASSPPGGVYTGELFF.

The gene calls are TRBV18 and TRBJ2-5; possible D gene TRBD1, 6 bases. The CDR3 sequence is 14 residues long. V was pared by 2 bases and J by 5 bases, with 12 bases between. CDR1 and CDR2 from the germline V gene are KGHSH and LQKENI. CDR3 bases: TGTGCCAGCTCACCATTGGGGACACCGGAGACCCAGTACTTC. Protein sequence: CASSPLGTPETQYF.

A single count supports this clone. The chain joins TRBV6-1 to TRBJ2-7; 8 bases agree with TRBD1. The CDR3 spans 15 residues. Germline CDR1 is MNHNS and CDR2 is SASEGT. V lost 3 bases, J lost 3 bases, and 7 bases stayed unmatched. In DNA form, the CDR3 reads TGTGCCAGCAGTGACGCCGGGACAGGTCGCTACGAGCAGTACTTC. It encodes CASSDAGTGRYEQYF.

The chain has TRBV5-1 and TRBJ1-2; TRBD1 matches 9 bases. The CDR3 has 14 amino acids. CDR1 SGHRS and CDR2 YFSETQ come from the germline V gene. Germline trimming cut 1 base from V and 8 bases from J; bases unmatched to any gene: 6. CDR3 nucleotide sequence: TGCGCCAGCAGCTTGATTGGACAGGGGAGCGGCTACACCTTC. Protein sequence: CASSLIGQGSGYTF.

V usage is TRBV28 and J usage is TRBJ2-7; 7 bases agree with TRBD2. In germline, CDR1 is MDHEN, CDR2 SYDVKM. The CDR3 consists of 12 residues. The CDR3 DNA reads as TGTGGGACTAGTGCGACCTCCTACGAGCAGTACTTC. This codes for CGTSATSYEQYF. Full variable domain (missing parts from reference TRBV28 and TRBJ2-7): DVKVTQSSRYLVKRTGEKVFLECVQDMDHENMFWYRQDPGLGLRLIYFSYDVKMKEKGDIPEGYSVSREKKERFSLILESASTNQTSMYLCGTSATSYEQYFGPGTRLTVT.

The CDR3 protein is CASSPDRGSYEQYF. The CDR3 nucleotides read TGCGCCAGCAGCCCGGACAGGGGTTCCTACGAGCAGTACTTC. J is TRBJ2-7 and V is TRBV5-1; 9 bases align to TRBD1. With V trimmed by 4 bases and J by 1 base, 3 bases remained unmatched. This CDR3 region has 14 residues. Germline V CDR1 and CDR2: SGHRS, YFSETQ.

The chain has TRBV27 and TRBJ2-2, with 8 nucleotides matching TRBD1. Germline CDR1 MNHEY, CDR2 SMNVEV (reference sequence). The CDR3 has 16 amino acids. The junction had 3 bases not matched to a gene; V was cut back by 1 base and J by 2 bases. The CDR3: CASSLLPGGNTGELFF. In nucleotides, the CDR3 is TGTGCCAGCAGTTTATTGCCAGGGGGCAACACCGGGGAGCTGTTTTTT.

This clone appeared once. CDR3 protein: CAISVAAAGELFF. CDR3 bases: TGTGCCATCAGTGTGGCAGCGGCCGGGGAGCTGTTTTTT. The rearrangement uses TRBV10-3 and TRBJ2-2; D possibly corresponds to TRBD2 (5 bases). V dropped 4 bases and J dropped 6 bases, with 9 bases sitting between them. CDR3 size: 13 residues. CDR1 is ENHRY, CDR2 SYGVKD, per germline.

This chain links TRBV9 with TRBJ2-1; D gene uncertain. The CDR3 has 13 residues. V lost 3 bases, J lost 6 bases, and 10 bases lay in between. Germline V gives CDR1 SGDLS, CDR2 YYNGEE. DNA of the CDR3: TGTGCCAGCAGCGGGCAGGATTTCAATGAGCAGTTCTTC. Translating it yields CASSGQDFNEQFF.

The CDR3 DNA reads TGTGCCAGCAGTGAATATCGCGACAGGTTGGGTTACAATGAGCAGTTCTTC. It is translated as CASSEYRDRLGYNEQFF. V usage is TRBV2 and J usage is TRBJ2-1, with TRBD1 as a possible D gene (6 bases). The ends were cut back, 2 bases at V and 4 bases at J, with 18 bases in the middle. Germline V gives CDR1 SNHLY, CDR2 FYNNEI. The CDR3 totals 17 residues.

The chain employs TRBV27 and TRBJ2-1; D may be TRBD2 (6 bases). The CDR3 has 18 amino acids. V shed 0 bases and J shed 6 bases, with 21 bases lying between them. Germline V gives CDR1 MNHEY, CDR2 SMNVEV (reference sequence). The CDR3 loop is CASSLSRLGTPAINEQFF. CDR3 bases: TGTGCCAGCAGTTTATCCAGGTTAGGGACTCCCGCCATCAATGAGCAGTTCTTC.

This clone has a single count. V and J are TRBV18 and TRBJ2-1; D unresolved. Germline values: CDR1 KGHSH, CDR2 LQKENI. Trimming pared 4 bases from V and 0 bases from J, leaving 10 bases between. The CDR3 consists of 15 residues. CDR3 amino acids: CASSQLVSSYNEQFF. Here the CDR3 DNA reads TGTGCCAGCTCACAATTGGTGAGCTCCTACAATGAGCAGTTCTTC.

The gene calls are TRBV5-1 and TRBJ2-5; 8 nucleotides agree with TRBD2. The germline V gene has CDR1 SGHRS and CDR2 YFSETQ. The CDR3 runs to 13 residues. V lost 2 bases to trimming and J lost 9 bases; unmatched junction nucleotides: 6. The CDR3 protein is CASSLISGMAQYF. The CDR3 nucleotides are TGCGCCAGCAGCTTAATTAGCGGGATGGCCCAGTACTTC.

The chain combines TRBV7-9 with TRBJ2-2, with D perhaps matching TRBD2 (6 bases). Trimming removed 5 bases from V and 3 bases from J, with 13 bases in between. The CDR3 has 15 residues. Looked up from germline, CDR1 is SEHNR and CDR2 is FQNEAQ (reference sequence). In DNA, the CDR3 is TGTGCCAGCAGCCCCTGGGGGGTTGACACCGGGGAGCTGTTTTTT. Translated: CASSPWGVDTGELFF. Based on the CDR3 plus reference TRBV7-9 and TRBJ2-2, the full variable domain is DTGVSQNPRHKITKRGQNVTFRCDPISEHNRLYWYRQTLGQGPEFLTYFQNEAQLEKSRLLSDRFSAERPKGSFSTLEIQRTEQGDSAMYLCASSPWGVDTGELFFGEGSRLTVL.

The genes are TRBV7-9 and TRBJ2-1; D possibly corresponds to TRBD2 (5 bases). The CDR3 sequence is 13 residues long. Between the trimmed V and J ends, which lost 7 bases and 12 bases, there was a span of 19 bases. Per the germline V gene, CDR1 is SEHNR and CDR2 is FQNEAQ (reference sequence). The CDR3 bases are TGTGCCAGCACCCTATCAGGACTCCCGGTGCAGTTCTTC. This encodes CASTLSGLPVQFF.

The chain employs TRBV28 and TRBJ2-7; 7 bases match TRBD1. CDR1 is MDHEN and CDR2 is SYDVKM in the germline V gene. This CDR3 region has 13 residues. After removal of 8 bases from V and 6 bases from J, the junction contained 10 bases not matched to a gene. The CDR3 is CASCRDSVPEQYF. The CDR3 region has the DNA TGTGCCAGCTGCCGGGACAGCGTCCCCGAGCAGTACTTC.

In its sample, this clone was seen a few times. The gene calls are TRBV5-6 and TRBJ2-1; 8 bases match TRBD2. CDR1 is SGHDT and CDR2 is YYEEEE in the germline V gene. V lost 4 bases, J lost 6 bases, and 9 bases stayed unmatched. The CDR3 consists of 15 residues. CDR3 amino acids: CASSLYTGGPNEQFF. In nucleotides, the CDR3 is TGTGCCAGCAGCCTCTATACGGGAGGGCCCAATGAGCAGTTCTTC.

This clone was seen just once. The chain joins TRBV27 to TRBJ2-3; 7 bases map to TRBD1. From germline, CDR1 is MNHEY and CDR2 SMNVEV (reference sequence). The CDR3 is 15 amino acids. Germline trimming cut 6 bases from V and 1 base from J; bases unmatched to any gene: 7. The CDR3 here is CASSRLGGRTDTQYF. In DNA form, the CDR3 reads TGTGCCAGCAGCCGGCTAGGGGGCCGCACAGATACGCAGTATTTT.

J is TRBJ2-7 and V is TRBV4-1, with 8 bases that match TRBD1. Germline V gives CDR1 MGHRA, CDR2 YSYEKL. The CDR3 covers 15 residues. With V trimmed by 4 bases and J by 0 bases, 5 bases remained unmatched. CDR3 amino acids: CASSLDRVFSYEQYF. CDR3 bases: TGCGCCAGCAGCCTGGACAGGGTTTTCTCCTACGAGCAGTACTTC.

The chain uses TRBV5-1 and TRBJ1-2, with 9 bases fitting TRBD1. The CDR3 is made up of 16 amino acids. Germline lookup yields CDR1 SGHRS and CDR2 YFSETQ. Trimming removed 4 bases from V and 1 base from J; junction bases left unmatched: 8. Here the CDR3 reads CASSTGTGFGNYGYTF. The CDR3 coding sequence is TGCGCCAGCAGCACCGGGACAGGGTTCGGTAACTATGGCTACACCTTC.